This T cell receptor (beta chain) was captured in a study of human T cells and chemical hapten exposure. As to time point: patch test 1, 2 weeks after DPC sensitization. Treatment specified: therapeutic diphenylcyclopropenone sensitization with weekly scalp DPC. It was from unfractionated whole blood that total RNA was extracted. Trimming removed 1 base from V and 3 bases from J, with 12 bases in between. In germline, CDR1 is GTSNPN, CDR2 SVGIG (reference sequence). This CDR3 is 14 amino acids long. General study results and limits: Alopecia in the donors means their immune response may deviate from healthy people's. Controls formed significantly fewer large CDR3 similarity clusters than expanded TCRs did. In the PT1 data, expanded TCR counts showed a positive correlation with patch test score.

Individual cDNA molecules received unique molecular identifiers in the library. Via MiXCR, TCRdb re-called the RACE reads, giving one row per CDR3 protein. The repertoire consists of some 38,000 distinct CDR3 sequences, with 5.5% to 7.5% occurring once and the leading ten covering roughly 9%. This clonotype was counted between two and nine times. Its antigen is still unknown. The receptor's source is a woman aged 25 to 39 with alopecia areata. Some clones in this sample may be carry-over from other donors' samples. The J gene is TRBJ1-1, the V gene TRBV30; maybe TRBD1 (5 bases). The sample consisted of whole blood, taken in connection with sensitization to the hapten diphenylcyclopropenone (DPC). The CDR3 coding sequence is TGTGCCTGGAGTGGGGGGTACTCGGACACTGAAGCTTTCTTT. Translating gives CAWSGGYSDTEAFF.